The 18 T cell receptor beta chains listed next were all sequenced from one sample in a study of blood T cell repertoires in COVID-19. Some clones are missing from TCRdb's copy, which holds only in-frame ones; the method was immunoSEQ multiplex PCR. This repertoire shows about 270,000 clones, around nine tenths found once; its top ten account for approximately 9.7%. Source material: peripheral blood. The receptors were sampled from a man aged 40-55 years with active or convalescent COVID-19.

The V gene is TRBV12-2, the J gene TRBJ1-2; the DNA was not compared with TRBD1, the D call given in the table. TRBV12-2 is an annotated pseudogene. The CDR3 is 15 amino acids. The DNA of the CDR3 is TGTGCAAGTCGCTTAAAGCGGGGGGACGGGACAGGGGAAACCTTC. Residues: CASRLKRGDGTGETF.

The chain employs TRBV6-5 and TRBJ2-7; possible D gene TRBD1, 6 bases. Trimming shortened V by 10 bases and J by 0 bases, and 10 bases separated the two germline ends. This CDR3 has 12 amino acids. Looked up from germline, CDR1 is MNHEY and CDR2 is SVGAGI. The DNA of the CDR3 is TGTGCCACACACAGGGACTCCTACGAGCAGTACTTC. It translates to CATHRDSYEQYF.

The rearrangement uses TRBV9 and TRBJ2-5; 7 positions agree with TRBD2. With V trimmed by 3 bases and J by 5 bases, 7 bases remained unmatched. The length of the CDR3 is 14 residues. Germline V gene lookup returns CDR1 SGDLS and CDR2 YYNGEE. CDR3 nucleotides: TGTGCCAGCAGCGGTACTAGCGAACGGGAGACCCAGTACTTC. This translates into CASSGTSERETQYF.

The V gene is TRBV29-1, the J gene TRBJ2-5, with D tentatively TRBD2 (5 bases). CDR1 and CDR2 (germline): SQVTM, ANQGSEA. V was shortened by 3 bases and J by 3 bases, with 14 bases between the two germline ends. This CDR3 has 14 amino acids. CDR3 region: CSVDPQRLEETQYF. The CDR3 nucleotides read TGCAGCGTTGATCCTCAGCGGCTGGAAGAGACCCAGTACTTC.

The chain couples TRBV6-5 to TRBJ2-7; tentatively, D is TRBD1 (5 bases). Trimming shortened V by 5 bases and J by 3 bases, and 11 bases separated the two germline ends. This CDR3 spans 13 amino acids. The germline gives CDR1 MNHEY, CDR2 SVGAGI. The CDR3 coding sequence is TGTGCCAGCAGTAAAACCAGGGTCTACGAGCAGTACTTC. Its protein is CASSKTRVYEQYF.

Here the CDR3 reads CASSQLTGTGPDTQYF. The CDR3 DNA sequence: TGCGCCAGCAGCCAACTCACCGGGACAGGTCCGGATACGCAGTATTTT. The chain couples TRBV4-1 to TRBJ2-3, with 8 nucleotides matching TRBD1. The CDR3 contains 16 residues. Germline V gives CDR1 MGHRA, CDR2 YSYEKL. The V and J ends lost 2 bases and 6 bases, in that order; junction bases with no gene match: 10.

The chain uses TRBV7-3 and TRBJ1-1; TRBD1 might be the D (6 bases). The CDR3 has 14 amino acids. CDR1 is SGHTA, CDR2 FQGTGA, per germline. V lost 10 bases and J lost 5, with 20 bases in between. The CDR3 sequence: CANSLGAGRTEAFF. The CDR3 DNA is TGTGCCAACTCGCTGGGGGCAGGGAGAACTGAAGCTTTCTTT.

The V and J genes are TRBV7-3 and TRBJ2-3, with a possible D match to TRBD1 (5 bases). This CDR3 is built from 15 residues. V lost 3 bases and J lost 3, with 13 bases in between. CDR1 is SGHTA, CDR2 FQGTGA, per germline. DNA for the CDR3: TGTGCCAGCAGCTTGACGACAGAGATTACAGATACGCAGTATTTT. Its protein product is CASSLTTEITDTQYF.

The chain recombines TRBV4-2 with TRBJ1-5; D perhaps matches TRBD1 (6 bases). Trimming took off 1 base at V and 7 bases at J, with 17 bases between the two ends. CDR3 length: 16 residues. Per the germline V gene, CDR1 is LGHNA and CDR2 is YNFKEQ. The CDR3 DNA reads TGTGCCAGCAGCCAAGGTAATACAGGGACGGGGCAGCCCCAGCATTTT. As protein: CASSQGNTGTGQPQHF.

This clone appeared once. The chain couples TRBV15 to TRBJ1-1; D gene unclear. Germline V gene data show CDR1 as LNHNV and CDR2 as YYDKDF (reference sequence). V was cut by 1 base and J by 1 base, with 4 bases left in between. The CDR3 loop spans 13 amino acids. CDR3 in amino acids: CATSRAWNTEAFF. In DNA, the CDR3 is TGTGCCACCAGCAGAGCGTGGAACACTGAAGCTTTCTTT.

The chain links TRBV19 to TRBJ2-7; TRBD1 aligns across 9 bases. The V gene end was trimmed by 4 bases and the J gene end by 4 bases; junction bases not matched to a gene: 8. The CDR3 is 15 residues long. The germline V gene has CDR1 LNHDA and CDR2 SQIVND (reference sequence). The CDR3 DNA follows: TGTGCCAGTAGTACGCGACAGGGGGGCACGTACGAGCAGTACTTC. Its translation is CASSTRQGGTYEQYF.

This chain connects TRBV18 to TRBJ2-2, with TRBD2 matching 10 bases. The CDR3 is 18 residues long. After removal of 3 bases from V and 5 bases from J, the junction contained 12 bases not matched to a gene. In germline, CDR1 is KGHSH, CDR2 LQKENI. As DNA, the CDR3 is TGTGCCAGCTCACCTCTGACCCCTAGCGGGGGTTCAACCGGGGAGCTGTTTTTT. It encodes CASSPLTPSGGSTGELFF.

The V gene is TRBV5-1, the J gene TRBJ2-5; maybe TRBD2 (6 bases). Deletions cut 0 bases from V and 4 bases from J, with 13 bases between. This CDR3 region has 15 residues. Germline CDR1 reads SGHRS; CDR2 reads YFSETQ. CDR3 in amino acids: CASSLVEGAGETQYF. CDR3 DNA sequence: TGCGCCAGCAGCTTGGTAGAGGGAGCGGGAGAGACCCAGTACTTC.

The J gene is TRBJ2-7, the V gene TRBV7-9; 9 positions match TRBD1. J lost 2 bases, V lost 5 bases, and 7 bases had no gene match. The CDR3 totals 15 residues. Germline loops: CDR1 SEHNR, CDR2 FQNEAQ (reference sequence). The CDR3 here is CASSLGGTGTYEQYF. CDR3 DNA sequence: TGTGCCAGCAGCCTAGGCGGGACAGGGACCTACGAGCAGTACTTC.

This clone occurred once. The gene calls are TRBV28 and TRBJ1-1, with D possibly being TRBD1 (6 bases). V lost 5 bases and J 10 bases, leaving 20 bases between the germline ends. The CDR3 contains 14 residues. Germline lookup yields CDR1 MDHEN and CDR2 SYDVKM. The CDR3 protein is CASSEGQGFLGAFF. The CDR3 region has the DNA TGTGCCAGCAGTGAGGGTCAGGGGTTTTTGGGAGCTTTCTTT. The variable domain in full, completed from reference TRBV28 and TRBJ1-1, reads DVKVTQSSRYLVKRTGEKVFLECVQDMDHENMFWYRQDPGLGLRLIYFSYDVKMKEKGDIPEGYSVSREKKERFSLILESASTNQTSMYLCASSEGQGFLGAFFGQGTRLTVV.

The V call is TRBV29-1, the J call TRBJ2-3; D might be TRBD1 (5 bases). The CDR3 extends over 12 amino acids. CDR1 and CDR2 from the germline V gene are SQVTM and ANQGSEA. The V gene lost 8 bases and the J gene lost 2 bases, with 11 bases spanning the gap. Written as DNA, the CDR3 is TGCAGCACAGGACACCTCACAGATACGCAGTATTTT. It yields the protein CSTGHLTDTQYF.

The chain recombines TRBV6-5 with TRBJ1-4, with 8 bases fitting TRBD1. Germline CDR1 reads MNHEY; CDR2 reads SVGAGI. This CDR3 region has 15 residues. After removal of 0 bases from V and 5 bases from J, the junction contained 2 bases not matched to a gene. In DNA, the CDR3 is TGTGCCAGCAGTTACTCCCGGGACAGGAATGAAAAACTGTTTTTT. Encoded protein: CASSYSRDRNEKLFF.

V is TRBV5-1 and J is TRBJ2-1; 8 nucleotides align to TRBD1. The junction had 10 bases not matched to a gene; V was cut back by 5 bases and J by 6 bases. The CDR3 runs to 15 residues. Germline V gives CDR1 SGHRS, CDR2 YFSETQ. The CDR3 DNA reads TGCGCCAGCAGTTTCGAGACAGGGGTCCGCAATGAGCAGTTCTTC. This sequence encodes CASSFETGVRNEQFF.